This T cell receptor (beta chain) appears in the sequencing data of a study of radiotherapy plus CTLA-4 blockade in lung cancer. Findings and caveats of the study: Radiotherapy plus ipilimumab was followed by expansion in blood of tumor-derived TCR clones.

Germline V gene sequence: CDR1 SGHRS, CDR2 YFSETQ. The length of the CDR3 is 16 residues. Trimming took 3 bases from V and 3 from J; bases not matched to a gene: 1. On this clone: Antigen unknown.

Produced via immunoSEQ multiplex PCR; TCRdb's table is partial and in-frame only. The table includes about 120,000 clones, 70% to 90% detected once. The origin of this receptor is a human donor with non-small cell lung cancer that progressed on radiotherapy plus ipilimumab. The chain recombines TRBV5-1 with TRBJ2-2, with 14 bases matching TRBD2. This sample comprised peripheral blood, obtained from a patient treated with radiotherapy plus ipilimumab. The CDR3 sequence is CASSWGLAGDTGELFF. As DNA, the CDR3 is TGCGCCAGCAGCTGGGGACTAGCGGGAGACACCGGGGAGCTGTTTTTT.